The present entry profiles one T cell receptor beta chain with its context. Germline V gene sequence: CDR1 LNHDA, CDR2 SQIVND (reference sequence). The V end lost 7 bases, the J end lost 5 bases, and 11 bases lay between the germline ends. The CDR3 covers 13 residues. In the original analysis: Cell counts per sample came from amplifying reference gene primers. Assay used: immunoSEQ multiplex PCR; TCRdb lists only in-frame clones, some missing. V, J and clone size are those of that table, while D and trimming were read from the DNA. In the table there are about 340,000 clones, around nine tenths of which are singletons. This sample is part of a study of blood T cell repertoires in COVID-19. Background on the study: Material from acute and convalescent COVID-19 was sourced from the United States, Italy and Spain. T cells, B-cell-depleted T cells, or PBMCs supplied cDNA or gDNA.

The V gene is TRBV19, the J gene TRBJ1-4, with D perhaps TRBD1 (5 bases). The clonotype was recovered from a woman aged 18-29 years who had recovered from COVID-19. Sequenced input: peripheral blood. In DNA, the CDR3 is TGTGCCAGTAAAGGGAAGGGGAATGAAAAACTGTTTTTT. Translating it yields CASKGKGNEKLFF.